This record looks at one T cell receptor (beta chain) sequence and its context. The data were taken from a study of blood T cell repertoires in COVID-19. Across the study: The United States, Italy and Spain supplied acute and convalescent COVID-19 samples.

This CDR3 region has 14 residues. V lost 4 bases to trimming and J lost 4 bases; unmatched junction nucleotides: 4. The germline V gene encodes CDR1 LGHNA and CDR2 YSLEER. Libraries were prepared by immunoSEQ multiplex PCR; TCRdb keeps only in-frame clonotypes and omits some of them. This sample has about 83,000 clones, with around 85% found just once. The clonotype originates from a man in his 60s with acute or convalescent COVID-19. The chain combines TRBV4-3 with TRBJ1-2, with TRBD1 matching over 9 bases. Sequenced input: peripheral blood. The CDR3 bases are TGCGCCAGCAGCCCGGGACAGGGTAGCTATGGCTACACCTTC. Its protein is CASSPGQGSYGYTF.